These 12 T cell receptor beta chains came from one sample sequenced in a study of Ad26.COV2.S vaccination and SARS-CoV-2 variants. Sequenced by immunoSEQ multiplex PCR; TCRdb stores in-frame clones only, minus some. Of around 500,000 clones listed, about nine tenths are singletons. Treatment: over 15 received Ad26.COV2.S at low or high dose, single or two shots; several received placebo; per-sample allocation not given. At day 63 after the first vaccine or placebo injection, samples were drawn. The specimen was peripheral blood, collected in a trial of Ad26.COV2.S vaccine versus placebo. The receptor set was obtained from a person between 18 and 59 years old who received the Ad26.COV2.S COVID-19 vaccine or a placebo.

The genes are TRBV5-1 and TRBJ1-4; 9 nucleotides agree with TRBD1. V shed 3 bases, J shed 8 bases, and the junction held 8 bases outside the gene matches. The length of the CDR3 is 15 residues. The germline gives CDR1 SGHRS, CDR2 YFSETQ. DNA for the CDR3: TGCGCCAGCAGCTCGGGGGGACAGGGAAACGAAAAACTGTTTTTT. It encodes CASSSGGQGNEKLFF.

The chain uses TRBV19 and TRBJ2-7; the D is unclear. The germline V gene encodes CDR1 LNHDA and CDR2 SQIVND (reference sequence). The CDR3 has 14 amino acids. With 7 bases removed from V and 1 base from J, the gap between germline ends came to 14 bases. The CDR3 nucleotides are TGTGCCAGTAATGACGGGCGGTCGTCCTACGAGCAGTACTTC. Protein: CASNDGRSSYEQYF.

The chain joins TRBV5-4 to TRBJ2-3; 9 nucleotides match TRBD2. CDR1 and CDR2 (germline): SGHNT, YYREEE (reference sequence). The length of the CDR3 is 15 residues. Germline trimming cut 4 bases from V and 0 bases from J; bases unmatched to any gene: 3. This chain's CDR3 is CASSKTSGSTDTQYF. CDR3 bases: TGTGCCAGCAGCAAAACTAGCGGGAGCACAGATACGCAGTATTTT.

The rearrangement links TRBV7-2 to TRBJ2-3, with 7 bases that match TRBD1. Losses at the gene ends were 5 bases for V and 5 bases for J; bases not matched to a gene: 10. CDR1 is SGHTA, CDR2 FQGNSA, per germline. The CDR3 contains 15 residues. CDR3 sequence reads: CASSIDRVFGDTQYF. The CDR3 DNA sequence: TGTGCCAGCAGCATTGACAGGGTATTTGGAGATACGCAGTATTTT.

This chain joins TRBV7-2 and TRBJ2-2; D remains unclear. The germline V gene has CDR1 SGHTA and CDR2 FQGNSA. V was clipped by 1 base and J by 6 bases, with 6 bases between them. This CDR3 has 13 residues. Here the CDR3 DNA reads TGTGCCAGCAGCTTAGAGTCGGCCGGGGAGCTGTTTTTT. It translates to CASSLESAGELFF.

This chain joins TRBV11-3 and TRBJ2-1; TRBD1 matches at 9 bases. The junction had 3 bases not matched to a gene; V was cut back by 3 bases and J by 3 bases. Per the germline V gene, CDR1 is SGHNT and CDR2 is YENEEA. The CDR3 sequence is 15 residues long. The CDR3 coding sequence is TGTGCCAGCAGCTTCGGGGGACAGGGCTACAATGAGCAGTTCTTC. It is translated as CASSFGGQGYNEQFF.

The CDR3 region has the DNA TGTGCCAGCAGCTTTCAGGGGACAGTCTCCTACGAGCAGTACTTC. It codes for CASSFQGTVSYEQYF. The chain recombines TRBV7-9 with TRBJ2-7, with 7 bases that match TRBD1. CDR3 length: 15 amino acids. Looked up from germline, CDR1 is SEHNR and CDR2 is FQNEAQ (reference sequence). Losses at the gene ends were 3 bases for V and 0 bases for J; bases not matched to a gene: 5.

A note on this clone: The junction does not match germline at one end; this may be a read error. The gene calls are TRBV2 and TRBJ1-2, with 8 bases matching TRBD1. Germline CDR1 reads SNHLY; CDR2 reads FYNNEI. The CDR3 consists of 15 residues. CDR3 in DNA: TGTGCCAGCAGGGAAGGGGTAGGGACAGGCTATGGCTACACCTTC. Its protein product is CASREGVGTGYGYTF. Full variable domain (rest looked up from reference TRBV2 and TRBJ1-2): EPEVTQTPSHQVTQMGQEVILRCVPISNHLYFYWYRQILGQKVEFLVSFYNNEISEKSEIFDDQFSVERPDGSNFTLKIRSTKLEDSAMYFCASREGVGTGYGYTFGSGTRLTVV.

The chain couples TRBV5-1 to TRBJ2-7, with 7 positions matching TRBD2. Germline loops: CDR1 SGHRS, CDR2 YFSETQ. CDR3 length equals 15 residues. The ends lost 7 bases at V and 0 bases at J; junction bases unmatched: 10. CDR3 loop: CASRPAGLSSYEQYF. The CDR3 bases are TGCGCCAGCCGTCCAGCGGGACTAAGCTCCTACGAGCAGTACTTC.

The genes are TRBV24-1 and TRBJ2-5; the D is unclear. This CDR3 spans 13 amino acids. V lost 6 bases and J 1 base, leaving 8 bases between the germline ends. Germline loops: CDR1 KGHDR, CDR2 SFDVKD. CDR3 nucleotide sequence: TGTGCCACCAGTCTGGCAGGCCAAGAGACCCAGTACTTC. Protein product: CATSLAGQETQYF.

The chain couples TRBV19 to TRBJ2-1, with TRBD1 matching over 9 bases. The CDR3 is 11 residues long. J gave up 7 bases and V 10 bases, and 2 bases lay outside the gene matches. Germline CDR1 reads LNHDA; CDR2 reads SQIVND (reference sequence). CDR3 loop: CATGQGNEQFF. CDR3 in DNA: TGTGCCACCGGACAGGGGAATGAGCAGTTCTTC.

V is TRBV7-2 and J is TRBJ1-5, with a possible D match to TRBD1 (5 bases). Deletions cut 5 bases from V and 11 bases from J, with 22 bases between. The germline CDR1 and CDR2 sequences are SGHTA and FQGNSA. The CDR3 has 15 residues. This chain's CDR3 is CASSRQQGPQSAQHF. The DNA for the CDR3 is TGTGCCAGCAGCAGACAGCAGGGCCCCCAATCAGCCCAGCATTTT.